This T cell receptor beta chain is drawn from a study of cytomegalovirus exposure and HLA in healthy donors. Study-level information: A prior analysis found around 110 million unique TCR beta sequences from 150 million to 200 million T cells.

Overall study findings and caveats: Analysis performed later showed TCR beta chains linked to HLA being more clonally expanded than equally common others. An apparent linkage of common viral pathogens to several of the most significant clusters emerged in a later analysis.

The study ran its PCR with 60 Vbeta and 13 Jbeta primers. Produced via immunoSEQ multiplex PCR; TCRdb's table is partial and in-frame only. This sample's clone table lists under 70,000 clones. With 0 bases removed from V and 7 bases from J, the gap between germline ends came to 16 bases. CDR1 and CDR2 (germline): LNHNV, YYDKDF (reference sequence). This CDR3 contains 15 residues. Of note for this clone: Antigen specificity is unknown.

V and J are TRBV15 and TRBJ2-7, with a possible D match to TRBD1 (5 bases). The clonotype originates from a man aged 50-60 years in good health and CMV-seropositive. The sequenced material came from PBMCs. Here the CDR3 DNA reads TGTGCCACCAGCAGAGATCAGAGCAGGGTGGAGGAGCAGTACTTC. Protein product: CATSRDQSRVEEQYF.